Below, 32 T cell receptor beta chains from the same sample are listed, as sequenced in a study of graft-versus-host responses after intestinal transplantation. Some clones are missing from TCRdb's copy, which holds only in-frame ones; the method was immunoSEQ multiplex PCR. The sample consists of roughly 50,000 clones, about 90% of them appearing once. The sample here was PBMCs, taken approximately 97 weeks after intestinal transplant. The receptors were gathered from a human patient who received an intestinal transplant, so some T cells may come from the graft donor.

The chain recombines TRBV7-6 with TRBJ2-7; TRBD2 is a possible D gene (5 bases). The CDR3 is 12 residues long. Looked up from germline, CDR1 is SGHVS and CDR2 is FNYEAQ. Trimming pared 1 base from V and 8 bases from J, leaving 9 bases between. The CDR3 sequence: CASSLVDGKQYF. In DNA, the CDR3 is TGTGCCAGCAGCTTAGTGGACGGGAAGCAGTACTTC. Full variable domain (remainder filled in from reference TRBV7-6 and TRBJ2-7): GAGVSQSPRYKVTKRGQDVALRCDPISGHVSLYWYRQALGQGPEFLTYFNYEAQQDKSGLPNDRFSAERPEGSISTLTIQRTEQRDSAMYRCASSLVDGKQYFGPGTRLTVT.

The J gene is TRBJ2-7, the V gene TRBV7-9; 7 bases are a match to TRBD1. CDR3 length: 15 amino acids. V shed 5 bases, J shed 3 bases, and the junction held 10 bases outside the gene matches. Per germline, CDR1 SEHNR and CDR2 FQNEAQ (reference sequence). CDR3 nucleotides: TGTGCCAGCAGCCCCCTCGGACAGGACAACTACGAGCAGTACTTC. Its protein is CASSPLGQDNYEQYF.

This chain uses TRBV19 with TRBJ1-3; no reliable D call. Trimming left V 7 bases short and J 0 bases short, with 10 bases between. This CDR3 contains 14 residues. Germline CDR1 is LNHDA and CDR2 is SQIVND (reference sequence). The CDR3 region is CASIPKSSGNTIYF. CDR3 in DNA: TGTGCCAGTATCCCGAAGAGCTCTGGAAACACCATATATTTT.

In DNA form, the CDR3 reads TGTGCCAGCAGCGGGGACCCTGGAAGGACAGATACGCAGTATTTT. Its protein product is CASSGDPGRTDTQYF. The J gene is TRBJ2-3, the V gene TRBV5-6; D may be TRBD1 or TRBD2 (5 bases each). The V gene lost 4 bases and the J gene lost 3 bases, with 15 bases spanning the gap. The CDR3 is 15 residues long. CDR1 and CDR2 (germline): SGHDT, YYEEEE.

The chain couples TRBV5-1 to TRBJ2-1; 11 nucleotides align to TRBD2. CDR1 is SGHRS and CDR2 is YFSETQ in the germline V gene. With 5 bases clipped from V and 0 bases from J, the junction kept 10 bases outside the gene matches. This CDR3 is 18 amino acids long. CDR3 in DNA: TGCGCCAGCAGTCGAGGGACTAGCGGCGTTAGCTCCTACAATGAGCAGTTCTTC. Its translation is CASSRGTSGVSSYNEQFF.

The chain joins TRBV11-3 to TRBJ2-7; possible D gene TRBD2, 5 bases. Germline CDR1 is SGHNT and CDR2 is YENEEA. V shed 1 base and J shed 12 bases, with 13 bases lying between them. The CDR3 is 12 residues long. The CDR3 DNA is TGTGCCAGCAGCTTAGTCCGGACTTTGGGGTACTTC. Translation: CASSLVRTLGYF.

A remark on this clone: Because it lacks the conserved phenylalanine or tryptophan at the end, this CDR3 is likely a read error. Because the CDR3's place on the DNA is in doubt, the DNA is left out and the CDR3 is given as listed by TCRdb. V and J are TRBV6-1 and TRBJ1-2. Looked up from germline, CDR1 is MNHNS and CDR2 is SASEGT. The CDR3 is 14 amino acids long, termini counted. CDR3 loop: CASSLWFSMRKTYG.

The chain employs TRBV5-4 and TRBJ2-1; 11 nucleotides agree with TRBD2. Losses at the gene ends were 5 bases for V and 2 bases for J; bases not matched to a gene: 6. Germline lookup yields CDR1 SGHNT and CDR2 YYREEE (reference sequence). CDR3 length equals 16 residues. The CDR3 nucleotides are TGTGCCAGCAGGACCTCGGGACTAGCGGCCTACAATGAGCAGTTCTTC. This codes for CASRTSGLAAYNEQFF.

V usage is TRBV7-8 and J usage is TRBJ1-1, with D possibly matching TRBD1 (5 bases). V lost 4 bases, J lost 4 bases, and 16 bases lay in between. Germline CDR1 is SGHVS and CDR2 is FQNEAQ. The CDR3 is 15 amino acids. The CDR3 region is CASSSRGPTATEAFF. DNA for the CDR3: TGTGCCAGCAGCTCCCGGGGACCTACAGCCACTGAAGCTTTCTTT.

This sequence joins TRBV25-1 and TRBJ2-5; D ambiguous. V lost 4 bases and J lost 1, with 1 base in between. The CDR3 spans 11 residues. The germline V gene encodes CDR1 MGHDK and CDR2 SYGVNS. This chain's CDR3 is CASSAQETQYF. As DNA, the CDR3 is TGTGCCAGCAGTGCCCAAGAGACCCAGTACTTC. Drawing the rest from reference TRBV25-1 and TRBJ2-5, the complete variable domain is EADIYQTPRYLVIGTGKKITLECSQTMGHDKMYWYQQDPGMELHLIHYSYGVNSTEKGDLSSESTVSRIRTEHFPLTLESARPSHTSQYLCASSAQETQYFGPGTRLLVL.

CDR3 sequence (DNA): TGTGCCAGCTCACCGGGACCTAAGCTTGAGCAGTTCTTC. It codes for CASSPGPKLEQFF. This chain connects TRBV18 to TRBJ2-1; D might be TRBD1 or TRBD2, each matching 5 bases. The germline CDR1 and CDR2 sequences are KGHSH and LQKENI. V was trimmed by 3 bases and J by 9 bases, leaving 12 bases between them. The CDR3 is 13 amino acids.

The chain carries TRBV7-9 and TRBJ1-1; D not resolved. From germline, CDR1 is SEHNR and CDR2 FQNEAQ (reference sequence). Trimming cost V 5 bases and J 4 bases, with 11 bases left between them. This CDR3 has 13 residues. The CDR3 loop reads CASSAITGTEAFF. The CDR3 nucleotides read TGTGCCAGCAGCGCAATAACGGGCACTGAAGCTTTCTTT. The variable domain in full, completed from reference TRBV7-9 and TRBJ1-1, reads DTGVSQNPRHKITKRGQNVTFRCDPISEHNRLYWYRQTLGQGPEFLTYFQNEAQLEKSRLLSDRFSAERPKGSFSTLEIQRTEQGDSAMYLCASSAITGTEAFFGQGTRLTVV.

This clone was detected only once. The V call is TRBV5-4, the J call TRBJ1-1; D is possibly TRBD1 (6 bases). Trimming cost V 5 bases and J 0 bases, with 11 bases left between them. This CDR3 is built from 14 residues. CDR1 is SGHNT and CDR2 is YYREEE in the germline V gene (reference sequence). The CDR3 loop reads CASRPDRLNTEAFF. The CDR3 DNA is TGTGCCAGCAGACCCGACAGGCTGAACACTGAAGCTTTCTTT.

The chain combines TRBV4-1 with TRBJ1-1, with D possibly matching TRBD1 (5 bases). CDR1 MGHRA and CDR2 YSYEKL come from the germline V gene. V lost 3 bases and J lost 4, with 15 bases in between. The CDR3 totals 15 residues. The CDR3 is CASSHPQGSSTEAFF. CDR3 DNA sequence: TGCGCCAGCAGCCACCCCCAGGGTAGCAGCACTGAAGCTTTCTTT.

This clone was recorded once. The J gene is TRBJ2-2, the V gene TRBV7-3, with 10 bases lining up with TRBD2. The J segment lost 5 bases and the V segment lost 7 bases, leaving 7 bases of the junction unmatched. This CDR3 spans 15 amino acids. The germline CDR1 and CDR2 sequences are SGHTA and FQGTGA. CDR3 sequence reads: CASIRPGLATGELFF. Here the CDR3 DNA reads TGTGCCAGCATTCGCCCGGGACTAGCGACCGGGGAGCTGTTTTTT. Complete variable domain (other parts from reference TRBV7-3 and TRBJ2-2): GAGVSQTPSNKVTEKGKYVELRCDPISGHTALYWYRQSLGQGPEFLIYFQGTGAADDSGLPNDRFFAVRPEGSVSTLKIQRTERGDSAVYLCASIRPGLATGELFFGEGSRLTVL.

The CDR3 sequence: CASGGDGYTF. The CDR3 region has the DNA TGTGCCAGTGGGGGGGATGGCTACACCTTC. The V gene is TRBV7-9, the J gene TRBJ1-2; D possibly corresponds to TRBD1 (5 bases). Germline assignment: CDR1 SEHNR and CDR2 FQNEAQ (reference sequence). CDR3 length: 10 amino acids. The V end was cut by 9 bases, the J end by 6 bases, with 8 bases between.

V and J are TRBV6-5 and TRBJ2-2, with D perhaps TRBD2 (5 bases). Germline CDR1 MNHEY, CDR2 SVGAGI. This CDR3 region has 16 residues. V was pared by 0 bases and J by 6 bases, with 14 bases between. The CDR3 nucleotides are TGTGCCAGCAGTTACTCCGATACTAGAAGCTCCGGGGAGCTGTTTTTT. Protein: CASSYSDTRSSGELFF.

This chain connects TRBV5-1 to TRBJ2-2, with 15 bases lining up with TRBD2. Per germline, CDR1 SGHRS and CDR2 YFSETQ. The CDR3 is 16 residues long. Unmatched junction bases numbered 2, after V lost 4 bases and J lost 4 bases. This chain's CDR3 is CASSRGLAGGTGELFF. CDR3 nucleotide sequence: TGCGCCAGCAGCCGGGGACTAGCGGGGGGCACCGGGGAGCTGTTTTTT. The full variable domain, rest sourced from reference TRBV5-1 and TRBJ2-2, is KAGVTQTPRYLIKTRGQQVTLSCSPISGHRSVSWYQQTPGQGLQFLFEYFSETQRNKGNFPGRFSGRQFSNSRSEMNVSTLELGDSALYLCASSRGLAGGTGELFFGEGSRLTVL.

The CDR3 DNA is TGTGCCACCAGCAGAGATAGGGAAGGTGGGGAGACCCAGTACTTC. It encodes CATSRDREGGETQYF. The chain has TRBV15 and TRBJ2-5; D is unclear. This CDR3 spans 15 amino acids. Germline V gene sequence: CDR1 LNHNV, CDR2 YYDKDF (reference sequence). Trimming left V 0 bases short and J 5 bases short, with 13 bases between. Drawing the rest from reference TRBV15 and TRBJ2-5, the complete variable domain is DAMVIQNPRYQVTQFGKPVTLSCSQTLNHNVMYWYQQKSSQAPKLLFHYYDKDFNNEADTPDNFQSRRPNTSFCFLDIRSPGLGDTAMYLCATSRDREGGETQYFGPGTRLLVL.

This clone is classed as medium-sized. The V call is TRBV2, the J call TRBJ1-2, with a tentative D call TRBD1 (5 bases). The V gene lost 3 bases and the J gene lost 8 bases, with 7 bases spanning the gap. The CDR3 is 11 amino acids. Germline lookup yields CDR1 SNHLY and CDR2 FYNNEI. The CDR3 nucleotides are TGTGCCAGCAGTGATGGGGGGGGCTACACCTTC. It codes for CASSDGGGYTF. The full variable domain, rest sourced from reference TRBV2 and TRBJ1-2, is EPEVTQTPSHQVTQMGQEVILRCVPISNHLYFYWYRQILGQKVEFLVSFYNNEISEKSEIFDDQFSVERPDGSNFTLKIRSTKLEDSAMYFCASSDGGGYTFGSGTRLTVV.

The chain is built from TRBV5-4 and TRBJ1-3, with unresolved D. The CDR3 is 15 residues long. Trimming pared 4 bases from V and 2 bases from J, leaving 13 bases between. The germline gives CDR1 SGHNT, CDR2 YYREEE (reference sequence). The CDR3 DNA sequence: TGTGCCAGCAGCCAAGAGTGGAACCCTGGAAACACCATATATTTT. Translated, it gives CASSQEWNPGNTIYF.

The rearrangement joins TRBV10-3 to TRBJ1-2; no firm D call. Germline values: CDR1 ENHRY, CDR2 SYGVKD. Between the trimmed V and J ends, which lost 10 bases and 2 bases, there was a span of 14 bases. CDR3 size: 13 residues. CDR3 sequence reads: CASSPAGNYGYTF. The CDR3 DNA reads TGTGCCAGCAGCCCCGCGGGGAACTATGGCTACACCTTC.

This chain joins TRBV19 and TRBJ1-4, with unresolved D. Trimming removed 1 base from V and 0 bases from J, with 3 bases in between. The V gene's germline CDR1 is LNHDA and CDR2 SQIVND (reference sequence). The CDR3 has 14 residues. DNA for the CDR3: TGTGCCAGTAGTATAGGGGCAACTAATGAAAAACTGTTTTTT. Translated, it gives CASSIGATNEKLFF.

V is TRBV28 and J is TRBJ2-5; tentatively, D is TRBD1 (5 bases). Germline CDR1 is MDHEN and CDR2 is SYDVKM. CDR3 length equals 14 residues. Trimming left V 2 bases short and J 5 bases short, with 12 bases between. CDR3 sequence: CASSLQGPTETQYF. The CDR3 region has the DNA TGTGCCAGCAGTTTACAGGGCCCCACCGAGACCCAGTACTTC.

The chain couples TRBV6-5 to TRBJ1-6; D gene unclear. Germline CDR1 reads MNHEY; CDR2 reads SVGAGI. This CDR3 is 14 amino acids long. Trimming left V 0 bases short and J 8 bases short, with 8 bases between. The CDR3 sequence is CASSYSIVDSPLHF. The CDR3 bases are TGTGCCAGCAGTTACTCGATCGTGGATTCACCCCTCCACTTT.

This rearrangement joins TRBV5-1 to TRBJ1-3; a weak D match, TRBD1 (6 bases). The germline V gene encodes CDR1 SGHRS and CDR2 YFSETQ. The V end was cut by 0 bases, the J end by 4 bases, with 14 bases between. The CDR3 has 16 residues. DNA of the CDR3: TGCGCCAGCAGCTTGGATCAGGGGATGGTAGGAAACACCATATATTTT. Translation: CASSLDQGMVGNTIYF.

CDR3 nucleotide sequence: TGTGCCAGCAGTTACTCGGGAGCGGGGGGGACCTACGAGCAGTACTTC. Translation gives CASSYSGAGGTYEQYF. This chain uses TRBV6-5 with TRBJ2-7; 10 positions agree with TRBD2. V dropped 0 bases and J dropped 2; count of bases not matched to a gene: 4. The CDR3 consists of 16 residues. Germline CDR1 is MNHEY and CDR2 is SVGAGI.

This CDR3 is CASSPPGIETGNTIYF. In DNA, the CDR3 is TGTGCCAGCTCACCACCCGGGATAGAGACTGGAAACACCATATATTTT. The chain is built from TRBV18 and TRBJ1-3, with D hard to call. The CDR3 contains 16 residues. CDR1 is KGHSH and CDR2 is LQKENI in the germline V gene. The V end lost 0 bases, the J end lost 2 bases, and 11 bases lay between the germline ends. Filled out from reference TRBV18 and TRBJ1-3, the complete variable domain reads NAGVMQNPRHLVRRRGQEARLRCSPMKGHSHVYWYRQLPEEGLKFMVYLQKENIIDESGMPKERFSAEFPKEGPSILRIQQVVRGDSAAYFCASSPPGIETGNTIYFGEGSWLTVV.

The count of this clone is one. This chain joins TRBV10-3 and TRBJ2-3; the D call may be TRBD1 or TRBD2 (5 bases each). V was shortened by 6 bases and J by 1 base, with 14 bases between the two germline ends. This CDR3 has 15 residues. Germline CDR1 is ENHRY and CDR2 is SYGVKD. In DNA, the CDR3 is TGTGCCATCAGCGTACTTTGGGACGGCACAGATACGCAGTATTTT. Translation: CAISVLWDGTDTQYF.

The chain links TRBV7-2 to TRBJ2-5; 14 bases line up with TRBD2. V lost 1 base to trimming and J lost 2 bases; unmatched junction nucleotides: 0. This CDR3 contains 16 residues. Germline V gives CDR1 SGHTA, CDR2 FQGNSA. The DNA of the CDR3 is TGTGCCAGCAGCTTAGGGACTAGCGGGGGGCAAGAGACCCAGTACTTC. This encodes CASSLGTSGGQETQYF.

The rearrangement uses TRBV4-1 and TRBJ1-4; 8 bases line up with TRBD1. The CDR3 has 18 residues. Trimming at V came to 3 bases and at J to 8 bases, leaving 17 bases not matched to a gene. Per the germline V gene, CDR1 is MGHRA and CDR2 is YSYEKL. The CDR3 DNA reads TGCGCCAGCAGCCAGATGGGGCCAGGGGGCGCGGGAGAGGAAAAACTGTTTTTT. It codes for CASSQMGPGGAGEEKLFF.

This chain connects TRBV19 to TRBJ2-2; no clear D gene. The CDR3 extends over 15 amino acids. The germline CDR1 and CDR2 sequences are LNHDA and SQIVND (reference sequence). Trimming shortened V by 7 bases and J by 4 bases, and 16 bases separated the two germline ends. CDR3 sequence (DNA): TGTGCCAGTAAGAGGCAGTTGCCGGGCACCGGGGAGCTGTTTTTT. Translation: CASKRQLPGTGELFF.